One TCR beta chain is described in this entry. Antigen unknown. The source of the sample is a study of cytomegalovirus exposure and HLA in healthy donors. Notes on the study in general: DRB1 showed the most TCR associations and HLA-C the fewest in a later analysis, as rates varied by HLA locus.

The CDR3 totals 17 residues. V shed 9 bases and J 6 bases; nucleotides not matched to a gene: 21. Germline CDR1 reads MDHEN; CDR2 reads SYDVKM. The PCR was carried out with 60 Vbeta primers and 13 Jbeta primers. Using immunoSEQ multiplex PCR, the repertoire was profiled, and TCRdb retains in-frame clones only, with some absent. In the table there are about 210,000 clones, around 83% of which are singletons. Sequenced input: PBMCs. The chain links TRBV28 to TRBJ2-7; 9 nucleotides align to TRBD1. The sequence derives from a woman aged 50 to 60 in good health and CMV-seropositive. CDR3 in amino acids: CASHPGTGPTLLREQYF. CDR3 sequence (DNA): TGTGCCAGTCACCCCGGGACAGGGCCCACCCTTCTACGCGAGCAGTACTTC.